Below are 27 T cell receptor beta chains sequenced from a single sample in a study of cytomegalovirus exposure and HLA in healthy donors. PCR used 60 Vbeta primers and 13 Jbeta primers. The data were produced by immunoSEQ multiplex PCR, yet TCRdb's version contains in-frame clones alone and is incomplete. The sample consists of under 200,000 clones, about 77% of them appearing once. Sample: PBMCs. The origin of the receptors is a woman aged 50 to 60 in good health and CMV-seronegative.

V and J are TRBV6-5 and TRBJ1-2; 8 positions match TRBD1. This CDR3 contains 16 residues. With V trimmed by 0 bases and J by 3 bases, 6 bases remained unmatched. CDR1 and CDR2 (germline): MNHEY, SVGAGI. The CDR3 loop reads CASSYSTGEWDYGYTF. CDR3 in DNA: TGTGCCAGCAGTTACTCGACAGGGGAATGGGACTATGGCTACACCTTC.

The rearrangement uses TRBV19 and TRBJ2-1; 11 nucleotides line up with TRBD1. Germline V gene sequence: CDR1 LNHDA, CDR2 SQIVND (reference sequence). The CDR3 loop spans 15 amino acids. Germline trimming cut 8 bases from V and 6 bases from J; bases unmatched to any gene: 9. The CDR3 region is CASAHPGQGVNEQFF. The DNA for the CDR3 is TGTGCCAGTGCCCACCCGGGACAGGGGGTCAATGAGCAGTTCTTC.

This chain connects TRBV21-1 to TRBJ2-2; the table assigns TRBD1, which was not confirmed against the DNA. TRBV21-1 is designated a pseudogene. There are 16 residues in the CDR3. Here the CDR3 reads CASSYGDRVNTGELFF. The CDR3 DNA follows: TGTGCCAGCAGCTATGGGGACAGGGTGAACACCGGGGAGCTGTTTTTT.

The chain has TRBV7-9 and TRBJ2-5, with 8 bases matching TRBD1. V shed 0 bases, J shed 1 base, and the junction held 13 bases outside the gene matches. Per germline, CDR1 SEHNR and CDR2 FQNEAQ (reference sequence). The CDR3 has 19 amino acids. The CDR3 loop reads CASSLAARLGTGLQETQYF. The CDR3, as DNA: TGTGCCAGCAGCTTAGCCGCCCGCCTAGGGACAGGACTCCAAGAGACCCAGTACTTC.

The V call is TRBV19, the J call TRBJ2-7; 8 bases agree with TRBD2. J gave up 3 bases and V 3 bases, and 7 bases lay outside the gene matches. The CDR3 is 15 amino acids. Germline V gene sequence: CDR1 LNHDA, CDR2 SQIVND (reference sequence). CDR3 sequence: CASSIVGSGDYEQYF. The CDR3 bases are TGTGCCAGTAGTATCGTAGGTAGCGGGGACTACGAGCAGTACTTC.

This chain links TRBV18 with TRBJ2-7; 8 bases align to TRBD2. The trim removed 1 base at V and 2 bases at J, leaving 4 bases unmatched. The germline gives CDR1 KGHSH, CDR2 LQKENI. The CDR3 is 15 residues long. The CDR3 loop reads CASSPQSGGAYEQYF. The CDR3 nucleotides read TGTGCCAGCTCACCACAATCGGGGGGGGCCTACGAGCAGTACTTC.

The chain carries TRBV21-1 and TRBJ2-1; TRBD2 is taken as the D call from the table, unchecked against the DNA. TRBV21-1 is flagged as a pseudogene. This CDR3 region has 17 residues. CDR3 sequence reads: CASRLTMRESSYNEQFF. The CDR3 nucleotides read TGTGCCAGCAGGCTTACTATGAGAGAAAGCTCCTACAATGAGCAGTTCTTC.

The chain combines TRBV7-9 with TRBJ1-1, with TRBD1 matching over 12 bases. Looked up from germline, CDR1 is SEHNR and CDR2 is FQNEAQ (reference sequence). The CDR3 extends over 14 amino acids. The V segment lost 4 bases and the J segment 7 bases; nucleotides outside the gene matches: 4. The CDR3 spells CASSSGQGAIEAFF. The CDR3 region has the DNA TGTGCCAGCAGCTCGGGACAGGGGGCGATTGAAGCTTTCTTT.

V usage is TRBV7-2 and J usage is TRBJ1-2; D not certain. CDR1 is SGHTA, CDR2 FQGNSA, per germline. The CDR3 spans 14 residues. Deletions cut 1 base from V and 2 bases from J, with 8 bases between. The CDR3 nucleotides read TGTGCCAGCAGCTTAGAGGCGGTCAACTATGGCTACACCTTC. Its translation is CASSLEAVNYGYTF.

The chain links TRBV15 to TRBJ2-2; D is ambiguous. CDR1 LNHNV and CDR2 YYDKDF come from the germline V gene (reference sequence). The CDR3 is 14 amino acids. Trimming cost V 3 bases and J 4 bases, with 9 bases left between them. This chain's CDR3 is CATSSKISTGELFF. The CDR3 bases are TGTGCCACCAGCAGTAAAATATCCACCGGGGAGCTGTTTTTT.

This chain joins TRBV19 and TRBJ1-3; 9 positions agree with TRBD1. The germline V gene has CDR1 LNHDA and CDR2 SQIVND (reference sequence). This CDR3 spans 18 amino acids. V was clipped by 7 bases and J by 4 bases; unmatched bases: 17. The CDR3 region is CASTLGGQGRTIGNTIYF. CDR3 sequence (DNA): TGTGCCAGTACCCTAGGAGGACAGGGGCGGACCATCGGAAACACCATATATTTT. Full variable domain (outside the CDR3, taken from reference TRBV19 and TRBJ1-3): DGGITQSPKYLFRKEGQNVTLSCEQNLNHDAMYWYRQDPGQGLRLIYYSQIVNDFQKGDIAEGYSVSREKKESFPLTVTSAQKNPTAFYLCASTLGGQGRTIGNTIYFGEGSWLTVV.

Remarks on this clone: This sample also contains other DNA sequences that code for the same CDR3. The genes are TRBV27 and TRBJ2-7; TRBD1 is a possible D gene (6 bases). CDR1 and CDR2 from the germline V gene are MNHEY and SMNVEV (reference sequence). The CDR3 totals 13 residues. V dropped 3 bases and J dropped 1 base, with 7 bases sitting between them. In DNA form, the CDR3 reads TGTGCCAGCAGTTTCAGGGGATCCTACGAGCAGTACTTC. It codes for CASSFRGSYEQYF.

The J gene is TRBJ1-1, the V gene TRBV15; D gene unclear. CDR1 LNHNV and CDR2 YYDKDF come from the germline V gene (reference sequence). The CDR3 is 18 residues long. Trimming stripped 4 bases from V and 1 base from J, with 22 bases between. CDR3 region: CATSKDLFRGVGNTEAFF. The CDR3 region has the DNA TGTGCCACCAGCAAGGATTTGTTTCGGGGAGTTGGGAACACTGAAGCTTTCTTT.

The chain uses TRBV28 and TRBJ1-1; D might be TRBD1 (5 bases). Germline-derived CDR1 and CDR2 are MDHEN and SYDVKM. Between the trimmed V and J ends, which lost 8 bases and 8 bases, there was a span of 24 bases. The CDR3 has 15 amino acids. DNA of the CDR3: TGTGCCAGCCGGCTTATCCTCGCAGGGCTAAGGGAAGCTTTCTTT. Its translation is CASRLILAGLREAFF.

The rearrangement links TRBV10-3 to TRBJ1-2; D not certain. CDR1 is ENHRY and CDR2 is SYGVKD in the germline V gene. Trimming left V 10 bases short and J 11 bases short, with 14 bases between. CDR3 length: 10 residues. Here the CDR3 reads CATWSSRYTF. The CDR3 DNA is TGTGCCACCTGGAGCTCGAGGTACACCTTC.

This chain connects TRBV5-1 to TRBJ1-1; D ambiguous. V dropped 2 bases and J dropped 0 bases, with 17 bases sitting between them. The CDR3 contains 17 residues. The germline V gene encodes CDR1 SGHRS and CDR2 YFSETQ. DNA of the CDR3: TGCGCCAGCAGCTTAGGCGGCTCAGAGAAGATGAACACTGAAGCTTTCTTT. This sequence encodes CASSLGGSEKMNTEAFF.

The chain carries TRBV30 and TRBJ1-4, with TRBD1 identical over 9 bases. With 3 bases clipped from V and 8 bases from J, the junction kept 4 bases outside the gene matches. Germline CDR1 and CDR2: GTSNPN and SVGIG (reference sequence). This CDR3 has 13 amino acids. The CDR3 protein is CAWRQGAVEKLFF. CDR3 coding DNA: TGTGCCTGGAGACAGGGGGCCGTCGAAAAACTGTTTTTT.

The CDR3 DNA is TGTGCCAGCGTGGGAGGATCCTACGAGCAGTACTTC. Translating gives CASVGGSYEQYF. The chain is built from TRBV5-8 and TRBJ2-7, with D tentatively TRBD2 (6 bases). The CDR3 loop spans 12 amino acids. The V gene lost 7 bases and the J gene lost 1 base, with 9 bases spanning the gap. The germline V gene has CDR1 SGHTS and CDR2 YDEGEE.

The J gene is TRBJ2-7, the V gene TRBV5-4; weak D call: TRBD2 (6 bases). V lost 1 base, J lost 3 bases, and 14 bases lay in between. This CDR3 contains 15 residues. Germline V lookup: CDR1 SGHNT, CDR2 YYREEE (reference sequence). The CDR3 DNA is TGTGCCAGCAGCTTGCCCCCGGGGGTTGGCTACGAGCAGTACTTC. Residues: CASSLPPGVGYEQYF. Full variable domain (outside the CDR3, taken from reference TRBV5-4 and TRBJ2-7): ETGVTQSPTHLIKTRGQQVTLRCSSQSGHNTVSWYQQALGQGPQFIFQYYREEENGRGNFPPRFSGLQFPNYSSELNVNALELDDSALYLCASSLPPGVGYEQYFGPGTRLTVT.

The chain has TRBV4-1 and TRBJ1-2; weak D call: TRBD1 (6 bases). Trimming shortened V by 2 bases and J by 2 bases, and 21 bases separated the two germline ends. Germline assignment: CDR1 MGHRA and CDR2 YSYEKL. The CDR3 runs to 18 residues. Here the CDR3 reads CASSQSANRALWNYGYTF. The CDR3 DNA sequence: TGCGCCAGCAGCCAATCCGCCAACAGGGCCCTCTGGAACTATGGCTACACCTTC.

The chain has TRBV19 and TRBJ1-2, with D uncertain. Germline CDR1 reads LNHDA; CDR2 reads SQIVND (reference sequence). The V end was cut by 6 bases, the J end by 2 bases, with 19 bases between. This CDR3 comprises 16 residues. As DNA, the CDR3 is TGTGCCAGTAGCCCCACACTAATCTCAGTCAACTATGGCTACACCTTC. This encodes CASSPTLISVNYGYTF.

This sequence joins TRBV4-3 and TRBJ1-3; D is possibly TRBD1 (5 bases). The CDR3 runs to 15 residues. Germline loops: CDR1 LGHNA, CDR2 YSLEER. The V and J ends lost 3 bases and 0 bases respectively, with 9 bases between them. The DNA for the CDR3 is TGCGCCAGCAGCCAGGGGCTTAGCTCTGGAAACACCATATATTTT. Translated: CASSQGLSSGNTIYF.

The chain joins TRBV7-9 to TRBJ1-4, with unresolved D. V lost 4 bases to trimming and J lost 5 bases, with 14 bases between them. This CDR3 spans 15 amino acids. The germline CDR1 and CDR2 sequences are SEHNR and FQNEAQ (reference sequence). CDR3 loop: CASSSRGVLNEKLFF. CDR3 sequence (DNA): TGTGCCAGCAGCTCCCGGGGAGTACTCAATGAAAAACTGTTTTTT.

This rearrangement joins TRBV28 to TRBJ1-5; weak D call: TRBD1 (6 bases). The CDR3 consists of 14 residues. CDR1 MDHEN and CDR2 SYDVKM come from the germline V gene. Trimming shortened V by 5 bases and J by 0 bases, and 8 bases separated the two germline ends. The chain's CDR3 is CASSKGVSNQPQHF. Here the CDR3 DNA reads TGTGCCAGCAGTAAGGGGGTTAGCAATCAGCCCCAGCATTTT.

The V call is TRBV13, the J call TRBJ2-7; a possible D gene is TRBD1 (5 bases). Germline V gene lookup returns CDR1 PRHDT and CDR2 FYEKMQ (reference sequence). The CDR3 runs to 14 residues. Trimming removed 8 bases at V and 0 bases at J, with 14 bases between. The DNA for the CDR3 is TGTGCCAGCGTCTCCCGGCAGGGCTCCTACGAGCAGTACTTC. This encodes CASVSRQGSYEQYF.

In nucleotides, the CDR3 is TGTGCCAGCAGCGTAGACCGCGTGAGGGGAGGTGCTAACTATGGCTACACCTTC. Residues: CASSVDRVRGGANYGYTF. The chain has TRBV9 and TRBJ1-2, with D perhaps matching TRBD1 (5 bases). CDR1 and CDR2 (germline): SGDLS, YYNGEE. The CDR3 sequence is 18 residues long. Deletions cut 0 bases from V and 0 bases from J, with 18 bases between.

The chain combines TRBV19 with TRBJ2-2, with 7 bases that match TRBD2. This CDR3 spans 17 amino acids. Germline-derived CDR1 and CDR2 are LNHDA and SQIVND (reference sequence). The junction had 15 bases not matched to a gene; V was cut back by 6 bases and J by 5 bases. The CDR3 DNA follows: TGTGCCAGTAGCCCCGGAGGGACGGGGGGAATTACCGGGGAGCTGTTTTTT. Protein product: CASSPGGTGGITGELFF.